This TCR beta chain was recovered during a study of cytomegalovirus exposure and HLA in healthy donors. There are a few counts of this clone. Its antigen is unknown. With 5 bases removed from V and 6 bases from J, the gap between germline ends came to 19 bases. The CDR3 extends over 15 amino acids. Germline-derived CDR1 and CDR2 are MGHRA and YSYEKL. Primers included in the PCR were 60 Vbeta and 13 Jbeta primers. The authors' processing: Some 10 million of the about 80 million unique TCR beta chains counted in a later analysis were shared. Clones were read by immunoSEQ multiplex PCR, and TCRdb kept only the in-frame ones, dropping some. The DNA gave D and trimming, while V, J and clone size come from that table. Among approximately 150,000 clones listed, roughly 66% were seen once. Points from the study as a whole: Highest at DRB1 and lowest at HLA-C, TCR association rates differed among HLA loci in a later analysis.

This TCR derives from a woman aged 55 to 70 in good health and CMV-seronegative. Sequenced sample: PBMCs. This chain connects TRBV4-1 to TRBJ1-2, with D perhaps matching TRBD1 (6 bases). This chain's CDR3 is CASSSFSQGENGYTF. CDR3 in DNA: TGCGCCAGCAGCTCTTTCTCACAGGGTGAGAATGGCTACACCTTC.